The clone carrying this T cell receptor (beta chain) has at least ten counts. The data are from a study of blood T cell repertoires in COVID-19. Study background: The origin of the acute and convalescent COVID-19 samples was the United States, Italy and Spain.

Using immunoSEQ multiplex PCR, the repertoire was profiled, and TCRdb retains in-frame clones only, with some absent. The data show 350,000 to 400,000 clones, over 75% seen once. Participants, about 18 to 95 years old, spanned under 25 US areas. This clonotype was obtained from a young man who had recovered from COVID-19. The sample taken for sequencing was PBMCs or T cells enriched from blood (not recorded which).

The CDR3 sequence: CASSLVSSNEQFF. The DNA of the CDR3 is TGTGCCAGCAGCTTAGTGAGTTCCAATGAGCAGTTCTTC. The V and J genes are TRBV7-9 and TRBJ2-1; D uncertain. The germline gives CDR1 SEHNR, CDR2 FQNEAQ (reference sequence). The CDR3 covers 13 residues. The V and J ends lost 1 base and 6 bases respectively, with 7 bases between them.